This T cell receptor (beta chain) is drawn from a study of blood T cells in healthy people across ages. A J-beta primer mix and a sample-barcoded 5' primer were used in a second PCR of about 7 to 12 cycles. TCRdb passed the 5' RACE reads through MiXCR, listing each CDR3 protein once. The sample consists of about 1.8 million distinct CDR3 sequences, just under 50% of them appearing once. Germline CDR1 reads DFQATT; CDR2 reads SNEGSKA (reference sequence). The V end was cut by 3 bases, the J end by 6 bases, with 11 bases between. This CDR3 is 12 amino acids long. This clonotype has a handful of counts. Input material: blood. This clonotype was sampled from a woman in her forties in good health. The rearrangement links TRBV20-1 to TRBJ1-2, with D hard to call. This CDR3 is CSASTGSNGYTF. In DNA form, the CDR3 reads TGCAGTGCTAGTACGGGGTCCAATGGCTACACCTTC.